The 27 T cell receptor delta chains below come from one sample, sequenced in a study of γδ T cells in repeated Plasmodium falciparum infection. Bulk repertoires came from Vgamma9/Vdelta2+ or Vdelta2-negative gammadelta T cells flow-sorted from PBMC. TCRdb re-called the multiplex PCR reads using CATT. The table records 93,000 or so delta-chain clones, over 0.75% of them present only once. Sequenced sample: gamma-delta T cells from blood. These receptor sequences come from a pool of human donors (malaria-infected and uninfected, not separated).

In this sample, this clone turned up a few times. TCRdb's listed protein matches a much larger clone and diverges from this DNA's translation at residue 12, likely through a read error; the protein shown comes from the DNA. V usage is TRDV2 and J usage is TRDJ1, with 9 bases aligning to TRDD3. Here the J gene came from matching the DNA to germline, since TCRdb omits it. V lost 2 bases and J lost 1; bases outside the gene matches: 13. The CDR3 runs to 18 residues. Per the germline V gene, CDR1 is GEAIGNYY and CDR2 is EKD. The CDR3 here is CACDRVLGDPTCTDKLIF. CDR3 DNA sequence: TGTGCCTGTGACAGAGTACTGGGGGACCCCACTTGCACCGATAAACTCATCTTT.

Concerning this clone: This is likely an artifact of a read error, given a far larger clone one base away. This specimen includes other DNA sequences encoding the same CDR3. The chain couples TRDV1 to TRDJ1; 12 bases map to TRDD3. Germline V gene data show CDR1 as TSWWSYY and CDR2 as QGS. This CDR3 region has 26 residues. CDR3 residues: CALGEVSPGQFLLGDTSPQYTDKLIF. CDR3 DNA sequence: TGTGCTCTTGGGGAAGTTAGCCCGGGCCAATTCCTGCTGGGGGATACGTCGCCCCAGTACACTGATAAACTCATCTTT.

This clone was seen only a few times. TCRdb assigns this DNA the protein of a much larger clone, which departs from its translation at residue 3; this likely reflects a read error, and the protein shown comes from translating the DNA. CDR3 region: CAPGELSPTEDTTDKLIF. The CDR3 nucleotides are TGTGCTCCTGGGGAACTAAGTCCTACGGAGGATACAACCGATAAACTCATCTTT. The V gene is TRDV1, the J gene TRDJ1, with D perhaps matching TRDD2 or TRDD3 (6 bases each). CDR3 length equals 18 residues. Germline-derived CDR1 and CDR2 are TSWWSYY and QGS.

Points on this clone: A read error is the likely source, as a far larger clone sits one nucleotide away. Different DNA sequences within this sample yield the same CDR3. DNA of the CDR3: TGTGCTCTTGGGGAATTTGCCTGGGGGATGAAGACGACCGATAAACTCATCTTT. Amino acids: CALGEFAWGMKTTDKLIF. The chain couples TRDV1 to TRDJ1, with 9 positions matching TRDD3. V lost 2 bases, J lost 2 bases, and 12 bases stayed unmatched. Germline loops: CDR1 TSWWSYY, CDR2 QGS. This CDR3 comprises 18 residues.

About this clone: Being one base from a much bigger clone, this may be a read error. Additional DNA sequences in this sample encode the identical CDR3. The rearrangement uses TRDV1 and TRDJ1; 9 positions match TRDD3. V shed 2 bases and J 0 bases; nucleotides not matched to a gene: 34. The CDR3 is 26 amino acids. The V gene's germline CDR1 is TSWWSYY and CDR2 QGS. CDR3 amino acids: CALGEFDSYIWMASWGIGGYTDKLIF. The CDR3, as DNA: TGTGCTCTTGGGGAATTCGATTCCTATATATGGATGGCTTCCTGGGGGATCGGGGGCTACACCGATAAACTCATCTTT.

Comments on this clone: The amino acid sequence in TCRdb belongs to a much larger clone and departs from this DNA's translation at residue 19, likely a sequencing read error; the sequence shown is translated from the DNA. The rearrangement links TRDV1 to TRDJ1, with TRDD3 identical over 12 bases. Because TCRdb records no J gene, it was assigned here through a match of the DNA to germline. Germline V gives CDR1 TSWWSYY, CDR2 QGS. The CDR3 runs 22 residues. CDR3 sequence reads: CALGAIRGLPQTGGYWSDRLIF. The CDR3 nucleotides are TGTGCTCTTGGGGCAATTCGTGGCCTTCCTCAAACTGGGGGATACTGGTCAGATAGACTCATCTTT.

This clone has just a few counts. This likely stems from a read error, as it lies one base from a far larger clone. The same CDR3 also results from other DNA sequences found in this sample. This chain links TRDV2 with TRDJ1, with D tentatively TRDD3 (5 bases). TCRdb carries no J gene annotation; the J gene was assigned here by matching the DNA with germline. The V end was cut by 0 bases, the J end by 0 bases, with 25 bases between. Germline-derived CDR1 and CDR2 are GEAIGNYY and EKD. The CDR3 sequence is 20 residues long. The CDR3 bases are TGTGCCTGTGACACCGTGGGTACTGGTCCACTTGTCTCTTACACCGATAAACTCATCTTT. The encoded protein is CACDTVGTGPLVSYTDKLIF.

Remarks on this clone: A far larger clone lies a single base away; this is likely a read error. Other DNA sequences in the sample encode the same CDR3. The rearrangement uses TRDV1 and TRDJ1; 10 bases fit TRDD3. TCRdb records no J gene; here it was assigned by comparing the DNA to germline. Germline lookup yields CDR1 TSWWSYY and CDR2 QGS. CDR3 length equals 23 residues. V lost 3 bases, J lost 0 bases, and 25 bases stayed unmatched. The CDR3 protein is CALGELGKGLDVHWGIYTDKLIF. The DNA of the CDR3 is TGTGCTCTTGGGGAGCTAGGTAAGGGCTTGGACGTTCACTGGGGGATCTACACCGATAAACTCATCTTT.

This clone has more than one count but fewer than ten. The likely explanation is a read error, given a far larger clone one base away. The CDR3 here is CACDLLRTGGQINTDKLIF. As DNA, the CDR3 is TGTGCCTGTGACTTACTCCGTACTGGAGGCCAGATTAACACCGATAAACTCATCTTT. This rearrangement joins TRDV2 to TRDJ1, with a tentative D call TRDD3 (5 bases). TCRdb offers no J gene call, so here the DNA was matched to germline to obtain one. V lost 3 bases and J lost 0, with 25 bases in between. The CDR3 covers 19 residues. Germline V gene data show CDR1 as GEAIGNYY and CDR2 as EKD.

Remarks on this clone: TCRdb's protein for this DNA is that of a much larger clone and differs from the translation at residue 9, likely a read error; the protein shown is the DNA translation. This chain joins TRDV2 and TRDJ1; TRDD3 matches at 7 bases. TCRdb carries no J gene annotation; the J gene was assigned here by matching the DNA with germline. Germline V lookup: CDR1 GEAIGNYY, CDR2 EKD. With V trimmed by 3 bases and J by 1 base, 4 bases remained unmatched. CDR3 length: 14 residues. CDR3 in DNA: TGTGCCTGTGACCATGGGGGACTCACCGATAAACTCATCTTT. Protein sequence: CACDHGGLTDKLIF.

The V and J genes are TRDV1 and TRDJ1; 7 bases agree with TRDD3. V shed 4 bases and J 4 bases; nucleotides not matched to a gene: 18. Per the germline V gene, CDR1 is TSWWSYY and CDR2 is QGS. This CDR3 is 18 amino acids long. The CDR3 nucleotides are TGTGCTCTTGGGGTGTTTACTACAGGGGGATCAAGCGTCGATAAACTCATCTTT. It yields the protein CALGVFTTGGSSVDKLIF.

This clone was detected only a few times. TCRdb lists the protein of a much larger clone for this DNA, which differs at residue 18, so this is likely a read error; the protein given here is translated from the DNA itself. V gene TRDV2 was called; the J gene was not; TRDD3, the table's D call, was not compared with the DNA. CDR3 length: 20 amino acids. The germline gives CDR1 GEAIGNYY, CDR2 EKD. In nucleotides, the CDR3 is TGTGCCTGTGACACGACGGAACTGGGGGATACCCCCTGGGACACCCGACAGACGTTTTTC. This gives the protein CACDTTELGDTPWDTRQTFF.

A remark on this clone: A far larger clone is just one base off, so this is likely a read error. Other DNA sequences in this specimen translate into the identical CDR3. This sequence joins TRDV1 and TRDJ1, with D maybe TRDD3 (5 bases). The CDR3 has 17 residues. From germline, CDR1 is TSWWSYY and CDR2 QGS. In DNA form, the CDR3 reads TGTGCCCTTGGGGAACTAGTGGGGAGCCTTTACACCGATAAACTCATCTTT. It translates to CALGELVGSLYTDKLIF.

This clone has a handful of counts. It is likely a read error: a sequence one base away is far more abundant. This same CDR3 is encoded by further DNA sequences in the sample. The chain is built from TRDV1 and TRDJ1; D perhaps matches TRDD3 (7 bases). Trimming pared 6 bases from V and 4 bases from J, leaving 27 bases between. The CDR3 sequence is 18 residues long. Per germline, CDR1 TSWWSYY and CDR2 QGS. This CDR3 reads CALGVPLPPFSGGDKLIF. CDR3 sequence (DNA): TGTGCTCTTGGAGTCCCACTTCCTCCGTTCTCTGGGGGCGATAAACTCATCTTT.

On this clone: TCRdb attributes to this sequence the protein of a much larger clone, which differs from the DNA translation at residue 7; a read error is likely, and the protein displayed is translated from the DNA. This chain connects TRDV1 to TRDJ1; D is uncertain. The J gene was not available in TCRdb and was assigned here by matching the DNA to germline segments. Trimming left V 2 bases short and J 1 base short, with 11 bases between. The germline CDR1 and CDR2 sequences are TSWWSYY and QGS. The CDR3 is 15 amino acids. The CDR3: CALGERRRLTDKLIF. In nucleotides, the CDR3 is TGTGCTCTTGGGGAAAGGAGGCGTCTCACCGATAAACTCATCTTT.

This clone was observed a handful of times. TCRdb records a much larger clone's protein for this DNA, with a difference at residue 10 that likely arises from a read error; the protein given is the translation of the DNA. This sequence joins TRDV2 and TRDJ1; TRDD2 is a possible D gene (5 bases). Assignment of the J gene here rests on matching the DNA to germline, because TCRdb gives none. This CDR3 spans 16 amino acids. The germline V and J ends were trimmed by 2 bases and 1 base, with 16 bases remaining between them. Germline values: CDR1 GEAIGNYY, CDR2 EKD. CDR3 in DNA: TGTGCCTGTGACAGGGCCTACGCCCCATTCACCGATAAACTCATCTTT. Translated: CACDRAYAPFTDKLIF.

This clone was counted a few times. The likely explanation is a read error, given a far larger clone one base away. This CDR3 is also generated by other DNA sequences in the sample. The chain uses TRDV1 and TRDJ1, with 9 bases that match TRDD3. Germline CDR1 and CDR2: TSWWSYY and QGS. The CDR3 totals 20 residues. This CDR3 reads CALGEPYYVVGDNDTDKLIF. In nucleotides, the CDR3 is TGTGCTCTTGGGGAACCTTACTACGTAGTGGGGGATAACGACACCGATAAGCTCATCTTT.

As concerns this clone: The likely explanation is a read error, given a far larger clone one base away. The same CDR3 is also encoded by other DNA sequences in this sample. The gene calls are TRDV2 and TRDJ1, with D possibly matching TRDD2 (5 bases). As TCRdb names no J gene, one was assigned here on the basis of a DNA match to germline. The CDR3 spans 18 residues. The germline V gene has CDR1 GEAIGNYY and CDR2 EKD. The V gene lost 3 bases and the J gene lost 6 bases, with 28 bases spanning the gap. The CDR3 nucleotides read TGTGCCTGTGACCCTTCTCATTCTCGACCGGGTGGCGATAATAAACTCATCTTT. This encodes CACDPSHSRPGGDNKLIF.

This clone was detected only a few times. Only one base separates this from a far larger clonotype, so it likely reflects a read error. The same CDR3 also results from other DNA sequences found in this sample. The genes are TRDV1 and TRDJ1; 9 bases map to TRDD3. With 3 bases clipped from V and 6 bases from J, the junction kept 14 bases outside the gene matches. Germline loops: CDR1 TSWWSYY, CDR2 QGS. The CDR3 has 17 residues. In DNA, the CDR3 is TGTGCTCTTGGGGAGCTACGTGCTGGGGGATTGAGATATAAACTCATCTTT. It specifies CALGELRAGGLRYKLIF.

This clone was seen more than once but under ten times. TCRdb's protein, taken from a much larger clone, differs from this DNA's translation at residue 10, likely owing to a read error; the protein displayed comes from the DNA. The chain employs TRDV2 and TRDJ2; 12 positions match TRDD3. Germline matching of the DNA provided the J gene here, since TCRdb leaves it blank. V was clipped by 3 bases and J by 3 bases; unmatched bases: 4. The CDR3 runs 16 residues. Germline CDR1 is GEAIGNYY and CDR2 is EKD. The CDR3 region has the DNA TGTGCCTGTGACGTACTGGGGGATACTATGACAGCACAACTCTTCTTT. Translated, it gives CACDVLGDTMTAQLFF.

This clone came up many times. The J gene is TRDJ1, the V gene TRDV1; 7 nucleotides agree with TRDD3. J gave up 4 bases and V 0 bases, and 5 bases lay outside the gene matches. The germline V gene encodes CDR1 TSWWSYY and CDR2 QGS. The CDR3 contains 15 residues. This CDR3 reads CALGELPGGHDKLIF. In DNA form, the CDR3 reads TGTGCTCTTGGGGAACTCCCTGGGGGCCACGATAAACTCATCTTT.

This chain joins TRDV2 and TRDJ1; the match to TRDD3 covers 7 bases. TCRdb supplies no J gene; here it was assigned by aligning the nucleotide sequence to germline. The length of the CDR3 is 16 residues. Trimming took 5 bases from V and 2 from J; bases not matched to a gene: 13. Germline V gene data show CDR1 as GEAIGNYY and CDR2 as EKD. CDR3 in amino acids: CACAPVGGDKTDKLIF. The CDR3 bases are TGTGCCTGTGCCCCCGTTGGGGGAGACAAGACCGATAAACTCATCTTT.

Details on this clone: A read error is likely here: a far larger clone is one base away. In the same sample, other DNA sequences code for this CDR3. The chain is built from TRDV1 and TRDJ1; D may match TRDD1 or TRDD3 (5 bases each). CDR3 size: 18 residues. Per germline, CDR1 TSWWSYY and CDR2 QGS. The CDR3 region is CALGEIAQVVPHTDKLIF. CDR3 DNA sequence: TGTGCTCTCGGGGAAATTGCTCAAGTCGTCCCCCACACCGATAAACTCATCTTT.

This clone has a handful of counts. A single base is all that separates this from a far larger clone, so a read error is likely. This specimen includes other DNA sequences encoding the same CDR3. This chain links TRDV1 with TRDJ1; TRDD3 aligns across 11 bases. The germline gives CDR1 TSWWSYY, CDR2 QGS. This CDR3 spans 23 amino acids. CDR3 residues: CALGATRISPVLGDRFGTDKLIF. CDR3 nucleotide sequence: TGTGCCCTTGGCGCGACGCGGATTTCCCCCGTACTGGGGGATAGATTTGGCACCGATAAACTCATCTTT.

A word on this clone: The protein that TCRdb holds for this DNA derives from a much larger clone and differs from the translated DNA at residue 5, which likely indicates a read error; the protein shown here is translated from the DNA. The V and J genes are TRDV2 and TRDJ1, with 9 bases identical to TRDD3. The junction had 13 bases not matched to a gene; V was cut back by 3 bases and J by 3 bases. The germline V gene has CDR1 GEAIGNYY and CDR2 EKD. This CDR3 has 17 amino acids. CDR3 region: CACDPKLRGDTADKLIF. The CDR3 bases are TGTGCCTGTGACCCCAAACTCCGGGGGGATACAGCCGATAAACTCATCTTT.

This clone occurred a few times. The protein TCRdb lists belongs to a much larger clone and differs from this DNA's translation at residue 11, which points to a read error; the protein shown is made from the DNA. The chain is built from TRDV2 and TRDJ1, with 7 bases that match TRDD3. Assignment of the J gene here rests on matching the DNA to germline, because TCRdb gives none. Germline CDR1 GEAIGNYY, CDR2 EKD. The length of the CDR3 is 19 residues. After removal of 1 base from V and 0 bases from J, the junction contained 16 bases not matched to a gene. The CDR3 protein is CACDTVGGYDIDYTDKLIF. The CDR3 DNA follows: TGTGCCTGTGACACGGTTGGTGGATACGACATCGACTACACCGATAAACTCATCTTT.

This clone showed up many times. A single base separates this from a much larger clone, so it may be a read error. This CDR3 is also generated by other DNA sequences in the sample. The V gene is TRDV2, the J gene TRDJ1; 11 bases align to TRDD3. With 3 bases clipped from V and 0 bases from J, the junction kept 11 bases outside the gene matches. This CDR3 region has 18 residues. Germline values: CDR1 GEAIGNYY, CDR2 EKD. CDR3 DNA: TGTGCCTGTGACCCCCTCCTGGGGGATACAGGGTACACCGATAAACTCATCTTT. This sequence encodes CACDPLLGDTGYTDKLIF.